These 29 T cell receptor beta chains originate from one sample sequenced in a study of T cell repertoires in cytomegalovirus infection. Which antigens these TCRs recognize remains unknown. TCRdb re-called the reads through MiXCR, storing one row per CDR3 protein. The sample holds about 900,000 distinct CDR3 sequences, more than 25% seen once. The specimen was cultured CD8+ T cells from PBMCs, collected from culture after CMV antigen stimulation. The source is a human donor in good health (CMV status not recorded). Some clones in this sample may be carry-over from other donors' samples.

The chain combines TRBV2 with TRBJ2-7; 7 bases are a match to TRBD1. The CDR3 consists of 13 residues. After removal of 6 bases from V and 5 bases from J, the junction contained 7 bases not matched to a gene. CDR1 is SNHLY and CDR2 is FYNNEI in the germline V gene. The CDR3 reads CASRFNRGDEQYV. The CDR3 DNA reads as TGTGCCAGCAGATTCAACAGGGGCGACGAGCAGTACGTC.

The chain joins TRBV29-1 to TRBJ2-3; 9 positions agree with TRBD2. CDR1 and CDR2 from the germline V gene are SQVTM and ANQGSEA. The CDR3 totals 15 residues. V lost 1 base to trimming and J lost 4 bases; unmatched junction nucleotides: 6. In nucleotides, the CDR3 is TGCAGCGTTGAAGTTCGCGGGGGGGCCTCAGATACGCAGTATTTT. It encodes CSVEVRGGASDTQYF.

The sample holds a few counts of this clonotype. V is TRBV6-2 or TRBV6-3 and J is TRBJ2-2; 9 nucleotides agree with TRBD2. CDR1 and CDR2 (germline): MNHEY, SVGEGT. The J segment lost 4 bases and the V segment lost 5 bases, leaving 11 bases of the junction unmatched. CDR3 length equals 17 residues. The CDR3 nucleotides are TGTGCCAGCAGTACCCCCAGGCGGGGGGGCTTCACCGGGGAGCTGTTTTTT. It yields the protein CASSTPRRGGFTGELFF.

The gene calls are TRBV9 and TRBJ2-1; no clear D gene. Germline-derived CDR1 and CDR2 are SGDLS and YYNGEE. The CDR3 spans 14 residues. V was cut by 0 bases and J by 8 bases, with 12 bases left in between. The CDR3 sequence: CASSVAYGSDEQFF. For the CDR3, the DNA is TGTGCCAGCAGCGTAGCTTATGGATCGGATGAGCAGTTCTTC.

The count of this clonotype is one. The V call is TRBV18, the J call TRBJ1-5, with D hard to call. CDR3 length equals 13 residues. Germline values: CDR1 KGHSH, CDR2 LQKENI. The V end lost 8 bases, the J end lost 0 bases, and 8 bases lay between the germline ends. The CDR3 region has the DNA TGTGCCAGCACCTCAGATAGCAATCAGCCCCAGCATTTT. Its protein is CASTSDSNQPQHF.

This clonotype was found a few times. The CDR3 DNA reads as TGTGCCAGCAGCTTAGGGGCCGACAGGGGGCATGGCTACACCTTC. This gives the protein CASSLGADRGHGYTF. This chain connects TRBV7-6 to TRBJ1-2, with TRBD1 matching over 10 bases. The CDR3 loop spans 15 amino acids. V was clipped by 1 base and J by 6 bases; unmatched bases: 5. Per germline, CDR1 SGHVS and CDR2 FNYEAQ.

This clonotype has a count of ten or more. The gene calls are TRBV28 and TRBJ1-2, with 8 positions matching TRBD1. Unmatched junction bases numbered 8, after V lost 6 bases and J lost 8 bases. Germline lookup yields CDR1 MDHEN and CDR2 SYDVKM. This CDR3 is built from 13 residues. CDR3 sequence: CASRRTGTVGYTF. The CDR3 nucleotides are TGTGCCAGCAGGCGGACAGGGACGGTCGGCTACACCTTC.

CDR3 amino acids: CSASSPGQGSYNEQFF. CDR3 coding DNA: TGCAGTGCTAGCAGTCCAGGACAAGGCTCATACAATGAGCAGTTCTTC. This chain joins TRBV20-1 and TRBJ2-1, with a tentative D call TRBD1 (5 bases). The V end was cut by 3 bases, the J end by 4 bases, with 19 bases between. The length of the CDR3 is 16 residues. Germline values: CDR1 DFQATT, CDR2 SNEGSKA (reference sequence).

The V gene is TRBV9, the J gene TRBJ2-3; a possible D gene is TRBD1 (6 bases). V shed 3 bases and J shed 10 bases, with 18 bases lying between them. This CDR3 comprises 14 residues. In germline, CDR1 is SGDLS, CDR2 YYNGEE. Here the CDR3 reads CASSALSARGAQYF. CDR3 bases: TGTGCCAGCAGCGCCCTTTCCGCCAGGGGTGCGCAGTATTTT.

The chain is built from TRBV7-9 and TRBJ2-3; no definite D call. Germline V gene data show CDR1 as SEHNR and CDR2 as FQNEAQ (reference sequence). The CDR3 is made up of 15 amino acids. V lost 1 base, J lost 2 bases, and 10 bases lay in between. CDR3: CASSLVAVNTDTQYF. CDR3 in DNA: TGTGCCAGCAGCTTAGTGGCAGTCAACACAGATACGCAGTATTTT.

This clonotype appeared a few times. The chain links TRBV20-1 to TRBJ1-1, with D hard to call. Looked up from germline, CDR1 is DFQATT and CDR2 is SNEGSKA (reference sequence). V gave up 0 bases and J gave up 1 base, with 6 bases separating them. The CDR3 has 13 amino acids. The CDR3 DNA reads TGCAGTGCTAGAGATGCCCAGAACACTGAAGCTTTCTTT. Translated: CSARDAQNTEAFF.

This clonotype turned up a few times. This sequence joins TRBV7-9 and TRBJ2-3; D tentatively fits TRBD1 or TRBD2 (5 bases each). Trimming shortened V by 8 bases and J by 3 bases, and 30 bases separated the two germline ends. In germline, CDR1 is SEHNR, CDR2 FQNEAQ (reference sequence). The CDR3 totals 19 residues. This chain's CDR3 is CASPPDLTGTQGWTDTQYF. The CDR3 DNA reads TGTGCCAGCCCGCCCGATCTAACCGGGACCCAAGGGTGGACAGATACGCAGTATTTT.

The chain recombines TRBV4-1 with TRBJ2-1; unclear D gene. Trimming left V 4 bases short and J 1 base short, with 14 bases between. This CDR3 has 16 residues. CDR1 is MGHRA and CDR2 is YSYEKL in the germline V gene. Here the CDR3 DNA reads TGCGCCAGCAGCCTTCAGGTGGGGATGTCCTACAATGAGCAGTTCTTC. Its protein product is CASSLQVGMSYNEQFF.

There are a few counts of this clonotype. This rearrangement joins TRBV6-1 to TRBJ2-5; no definite D call. Trimming cost V 5 bases and J 2 bases, with 9 bases left between them. The CDR3 is made up of 13 amino acids. Germline V gives CDR1 MNHNS, CDR2 SASEGT. The CDR3 DNA is TGTGCCAGCAGTCTGGCGATACAAGAGACCCAGTACTTC. This codes for CASSLAIQETQYF.

This clonotype was counted only a few times. The J gene is TRBJ2-1, the V gene TRBV4-1, with D possibly being TRBD1 (6 bases). The CDR3 extends over 12 amino acids. Per germline, CDR1 MGHRA and CDR2 YSYEKL. Trimming stripped 1 base from V and 9 bases from J, with 7 bases between. Written as DNA, the CDR3 is TGCGCCAGCAGCCAAGGGGACACTGAGCAGTTCTTC. Translated, it gives CASSQGDTEQFF.

This rearrangement joins TRBV19 to TRBJ1-2; D unclear. The CDR3 runs 14 residues. Germline CDR1 reads LNHDA; CDR2 reads SQIVND (reference sequence). V was trimmed by 3 bases and J by 2 bases, leaving 10 bases between them. The CDR3: CASSILSENYGYTF. As DNA, the CDR3 is TGTGCCAGTAGTATTCTTTCAGAAAACTATGGCTACACCTTC.

CDR3 residues: CASRGPYQETQYF. The CDR3 DNA is TGTGCCAGCAGGGGGCCTTACCAAGAGACCCAGTACTTC. This chain connects TRBV5-5 to TRBJ2-5, with D maybe TRBD1 (5 bases). V was pared by 5 bases and J by 0 bases, with 8 bases between. Germline CDR1 is SGHKS and CDR2 is YYEKEE (reference sequence). This CDR3 region has 13 residues. Complete variable domain (other parts from reference TRBV5-5 and TRBJ2-5): DAGVTQSPTHLIKTRGQQVTLRCSPISGHKSVSWYQQVLGQGPQFIFQYYEKEERGRGNFPDRFSARQFPNYSSELNVNALLLGDSALYLCASRGPYQETQYFGPGTRLLVL.

This clonotype was seen only a few times. This chain connects TRBV27 to TRBJ1-2, with 9 bases that match TRBD1. Germline trimming cut 6 bases from V and 7 bases from J; bases unmatched to any gene: 9. The length of the CDR3 is 14 residues. Germline V lookup: CDR1 MNHEY, CDR2 SMNVEV (reference sequence). The CDR3 region has the DNA TGTGCCAGCAGCCCCGGGACAGGGTCCTTTGGCTACACCTTC. It specifies CASSPGTGSFGYTF.

This clonotype occurred many times. The chain uses TRBV7-6 and TRBJ2-1; D is undetermined. V was clipped by 5 bases and J by 0 bases, with 11 bases between them. The CDR3 sequence is 15 residues long. From germline, CDR1 is SGHVS and CDR2 FNYEAQ. The CDR3 coding sequence is TGTGCCAGCAGCCGCGAGCCCAGCTCCTACAATGAGCAGTTCTTC. This gives the protein CASSREPSSYNEQFF.

Comment on this clonotype: The CDR3 carries no conserved terminal phenylalanine or tryptophan, so it likely arises from a read error. The DNA of the CDR3 is TGTGCCACCTCCTACACAGATACGCAGTATTCT. Protein sequence: CATSYTDTQYS. The chain is built from TRBV12-3 or TRBV12-4 and TRBJ2-3; D unresolved. V gave up 10 bases and J gave up 2 bases, with 7 bases separating them. The CDR3 contains 11 residues.

The V gene is TRBV14, the J gene TRBJ2-1; D gene uncertain. V lost 3 bases, J lost 0 bases, and 9 bases lay in between. The germline V gene encodes CDR1 SGHDN and CDR2 FVKESK. The CDR3 loop spans 15 amino acids. The DNA for the CDR3 is TGTGCCAGCAGCCAGTTCCTAAGCTCCTACAATGAGCAGTTCTTC. Its translation is CASSQFLSSYNEQFF.

This clonotype has a count of ten or more. The chain employs TRBV27 and TRBJ2-3; the match to TRBD2 covers 12 bases. Per the germline V gene, CDR1 is MNHEY and CDR2 is SMNVEV (reference sequence). Trimming cost V 5 bases and J 4 bases; bases outside gene matches: 7. The CDR3 covers 16 residues. CDR3 region: CASSPLAGGPADTQYF. The CDR3 bases are TGTGCCAGCAGTCCTCTAGCGGGGGGGCCAGCAGATACGCAGTATTTT.

This clonotype was seen more than once but under ten times. This chain uses TRBV27 with TRBJ2-1; no clear D. CDR1 and CDR2 from the germline V gene are MNHEY and SMNVEV (reference sequence). V was pared by 2 bases and J by 2 bases, with 10 bases between. This CDR3 contains 15 residues. The CDR3 sequence is CASSLIGSPYNEQFF. CDR3 DNA: TGTGCCAGCAGTTTAATAGGTTCCCCCTACAATGAGCAGTTCTTC.

The V gene is TRBV7-6, the J gene TRBJ2-7; 8 bases are shared with TRBD1. This CDR3 contains 14 residues. V dropped 5 bases and J dropped 2; count of bases not matched to a gene: 5. Germline lookup yields CDR1 SGHVS and CDR2 FNYEAQ. DNA for the CDR3: TGTGCCAGCAGCGGAACAGGGGGTACCTACGAGCAGTACGTC. It specifies CASSGTGGTYEQYV.

This chain links TRBV25-1 with TRBJ1-2; TRBD1 is a possible D gene (5 bases). CDR3 length equals 11 residues. Germline V lookup: CDR1 MGHDK, CDR2 SYGVNS. V shed 10 bases and J shed 4 bases, with 10 bases lying between them. CDR3: CAIGTAYGYTF. CDR3 nucleotides: TGTGCCATCGGGACCGCCTATGGCTACACCTTC.

This sequence joins TRBV7-6 and TRBJ2-5, with TRBD1 as a possible D gene (5 bases). V was trimmed by 3 bases and J by 5 bases, leaving 16 bases between them. This CDR3 contains 15 residues. Germline V gene data show CDR1 as SGHVS and CDR2 as FNYEAQ. The CDR3 coding sequence is TGTGCCAGCAGCTTTATCAGGGTTAAGGGGGAGACCCAGTACTTC. Protein product: CASSFIRVKGETQYF.

This sequence joins TRBV7-9 and TRBJ1-1, with D possibly being TRBD1 (6 bases). CDR1 and CDR2 from the germline V gene are SEHNR and FQNEAQ (reference sequence). CDR3 length equals 13 residues. With 6 bases removed from V and 4 bases from J, the gap between germline ends came to 12 bases. This CDR3 reads CASSGGGATEAFF. CDR3 sequence (DNA): TGTGCCAGCAGTGGGGGGGGCGCCACTGAAGCTTTCTTT. The full variable domain, completed using reference TRBV7-9 and TRBJ1-1, is DTGVSQNPRHKITKRGQNVTFRCDPISEHNRLYWYRQTLGQGPEFLTYFQNEAQLEKSRLLSDRFSAERPKGSFSTLEIQRTEQGDSAMYLCASSGGGATEAFFGQGTRLTVV.

V usage is TRBV5-1 and J usage is TRBJ1-2; weak D call: TRBD1 (5 bases). The germline V and J ends were trimmed by 3 bases and 8 bases, with 20 bases remaining between them. The germline CDR1 and CDR2 sequences are SGHRS and YFSETQ. The CDR3 totals 15 residues. The CDR3 loop reads CASSSRGDGVWGYTF. CDR3 nucleotide sequence: TGCGCCAGCAGCTCCCGAGGGGATGGAGTGTGGGGCTACACCTTC.

This clonotype has at least ten counts. This chain's CDR3 is CASSFDWRQGSDTQYF. The DNA of the CDR3 is TGTGCCAGCAGCTTCGACTGGAGACAGGGATCAGATACGCAGTATTTT. This chain links TRBV7-8 with TRBJ2-3; 7 nucleotides match TRBD1. The CDR3 length is 16 residues. V shed 3 bases and J 4 bases; nucleotides not matched to a gene: 10. The germline V gene has CDR1 SGHVS and CDR2 FQNEAQ.